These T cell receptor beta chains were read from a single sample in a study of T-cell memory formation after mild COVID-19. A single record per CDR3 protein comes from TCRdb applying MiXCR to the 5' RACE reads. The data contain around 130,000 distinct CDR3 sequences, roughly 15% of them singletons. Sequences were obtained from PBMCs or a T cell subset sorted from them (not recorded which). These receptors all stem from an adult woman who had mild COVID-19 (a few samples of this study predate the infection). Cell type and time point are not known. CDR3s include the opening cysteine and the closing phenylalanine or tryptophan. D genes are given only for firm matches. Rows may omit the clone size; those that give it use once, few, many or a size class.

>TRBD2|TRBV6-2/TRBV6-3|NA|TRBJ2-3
CASFAGDKDTQYF
TGTGCCAGCTTTGCGGGAGACAAAGATACGCAGTATTTT
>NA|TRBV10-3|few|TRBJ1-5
CAISESQNQPQHF
TGTGCCATCAGTGAGTCCCAAAATCAGCCCCAGCATTTT
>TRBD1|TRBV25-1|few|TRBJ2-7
CASTQTGAVYEQYF
TGTGCCAGCACTCAAACAGGGGCGGTTTACGAGCAGTACTTC
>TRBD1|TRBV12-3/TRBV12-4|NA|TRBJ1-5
CASSLRTGGGQPQHF
TGTGCCAGCAGTTTAAGGACAGGGGGCGGTCAGCCCCAGCATTTT
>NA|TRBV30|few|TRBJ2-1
CAWSVLTNEQFF
TGTGCCTGGAGTGTACTCACCAATGAGCAGTTCTTC
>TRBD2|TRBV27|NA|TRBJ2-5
CASSPYPLGLAGEETQYF
TGTGCCAGCAGTCCCTACCCCCTCGGACTAGCGGGGGAAGAGACCCAGTACTTC
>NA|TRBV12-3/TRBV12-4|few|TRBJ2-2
CASSPPLEGGELFF
TGTGCCAGCAGCCCACCCTTGGAGGGCGGGGAGCTGTTTTTT
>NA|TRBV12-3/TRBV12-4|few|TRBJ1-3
CASSGRHVSGNTIYF
TGTGCCAGCAGCGGACGGCACGTCTCTGGAAACACCATATATTTT
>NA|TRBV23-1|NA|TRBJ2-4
CASRQLQGDIAKNIQYF
TGCGCCAGCAGACAACTTCAGGGTGATATTGCCAAAAACATTCAGTACTTC
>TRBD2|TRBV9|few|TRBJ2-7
CASSVKLAGFSEQYF
TGTGCCAGCAGCGTAAAACTAGCGGGATTCTCCGAGCAGTACTTC
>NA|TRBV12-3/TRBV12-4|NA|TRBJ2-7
CASSLLGYEQYF
TGTGCCAGCAGTTTACTAGGGTACGAGCAGTACTTC
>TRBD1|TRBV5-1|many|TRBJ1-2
CASSLDREYGYTF
TGCGCCAGCAGCTTAGACAGGGAATATGGCTACACCTTC
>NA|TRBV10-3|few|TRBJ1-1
CAISADAGSEAFF
TGTGCCATCAGTGCCGATGCCGGGAGTGAAGCTTTCTTT
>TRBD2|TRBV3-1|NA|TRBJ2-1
CASSPGTSGVDEQFF
TGTGCCAGCAGCCCCGGTACTAGCGGGGTGGATGAGCAGTTCTTC
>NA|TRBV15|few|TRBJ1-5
CATSREVGTDQPQHF
TGTGCCACCAGCAGAGAGGTTGGGACGGATCAGCCCCAGCATTTT
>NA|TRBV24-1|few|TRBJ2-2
CATSDLWSDTGELFF
TGTGCCACCAGTGATTTGTGGTCGGACACCGGGGAGCTGTTTTTT
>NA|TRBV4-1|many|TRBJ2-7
CASSQDDRYEQYF
TGCGCCAGCAGCCAAGATGATCGATACGAGCAGTACTTC
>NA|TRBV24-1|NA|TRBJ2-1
CSTSPPQGEQFF
TGTTCCACCTCCCCGCCCCAAGGTGAGCAGTTCTTC
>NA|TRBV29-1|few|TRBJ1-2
CSVEQGVYGYTF
TGCAGCGTGGAACAGGGAGTCTATGGCTACACCTTC
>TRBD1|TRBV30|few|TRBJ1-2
CAWVETGGRMNGYTF
TGTGCCTGGGTCGAAACAGGGGGCAGGATGAATGGCTACACCTTC
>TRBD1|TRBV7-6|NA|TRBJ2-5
CASSSTGGPSETQYF
TGTGCCAGCAGCTCGACAGGGGGGCCTTCGGAGACCCAGTACTTC
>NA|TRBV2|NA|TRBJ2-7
CASSDPGLYEQYF
TGTGCCAGCAGTGATCCAGGGTTGTACGAGCAGTACTTC
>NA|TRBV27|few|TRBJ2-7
CASRQSEPTGYEQYF
TGTGCCAGTCGGCAGTCGGAACCGACAGGCTACGAGCAGTACTTC
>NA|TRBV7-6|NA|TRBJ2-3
CASGGAPGTDTQYF
TGTGCCAGCGGCGGGGCCCCGGGTACAGATACGCAGTATTTT
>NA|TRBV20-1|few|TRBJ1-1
CSARVPGRGTEAFF
TGCAGTGCTAGAGTTCCAGGGAGGGGCACTGAAGCTTTCTTT
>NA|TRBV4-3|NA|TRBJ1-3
CASSQENSGNTIYF
TGCGCCAGCAGCCAAGAAAACTCTGGAAACACCATATATTTT
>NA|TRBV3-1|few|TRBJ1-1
CASSPSSGLNTEAFF
TGTGCCAGCAGCCCCTCAAGTGGGCTGAACACTGAAGCTTTCTTT
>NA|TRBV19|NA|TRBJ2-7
CASSTWTGGAYEQYF
TGTGCCAGTAGTACCTGGACAGGAGGGGCCTACGAGCAGTACTTC
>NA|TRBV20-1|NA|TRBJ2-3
CSAKIERGTDTQYF
TGCAGTGCTAAGATTGAGCGAGGCACAGATACGCAGTATTTT
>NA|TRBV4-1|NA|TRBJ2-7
CASSQVFPGFLEQYF
TGCGCCAGCAGCCAAGTTTTCCCAGGGTTCCTCGAGCAGTACTTC
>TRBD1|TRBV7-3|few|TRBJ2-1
CASSATGAFYNEQFF
TGTGCCAGCAGCGCGACAGGGGCTTTCTACAATGAGCAGTTCTTC
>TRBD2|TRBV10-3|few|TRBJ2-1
CAISEMGLASAEQFF
TGTGCCATCAGTGAGATGGGACTAGCCTCCGCTGAGCAGTTCTTC
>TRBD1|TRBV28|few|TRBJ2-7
CASGTGDHEQYF
TGTGCCAGCGGGACAGGGGATCACGAGCAGTACTTC
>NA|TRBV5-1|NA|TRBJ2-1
CASSDGTLYNEQFF
TGCGCCAGCAGCGACGGGACATTGTACAATGAGCAGTTCTTC
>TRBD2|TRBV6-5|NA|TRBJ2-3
CASSPTSRYTDTQYF
TGTGCCAGCAGCCCGACTAGCCGATACACAGATACGCAGTATTTT
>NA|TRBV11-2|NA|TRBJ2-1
CASTLFGATNYNEQFF
TGTGCCAGCACCCTCTTTGGGGCCACCAACTACAATGAGCAGTTCTTC
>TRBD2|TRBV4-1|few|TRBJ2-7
CASSQEPIAGTTYEQYF
TGCGCCAGCAGCCAAGAGCCGATAGCGGGGACCACTTACGAGCAGTACTTC
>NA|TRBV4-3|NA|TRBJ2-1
CASSHDPGGLEQFF
TGCGCCAGCAGCCACGACCCAGGCGGCCTTGAGCAGTTCTTC
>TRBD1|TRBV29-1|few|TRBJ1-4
CSVAGTANNEKLFF
TGCAGCGTCGCCGGGACAGCGAATAATGAAAAACTGTTTTTT
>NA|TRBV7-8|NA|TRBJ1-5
CASSAPREYQPQHF
TGTGCCAGCAGCGCCCCCAGGGAATACCAGCCCCAGCATTTT
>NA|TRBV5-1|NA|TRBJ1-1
CASSLARGGLGEAFF
TGCGCCAGCAGCTTGGCACGGGGCGGGTTAGGTGAAGCTTTCTTT
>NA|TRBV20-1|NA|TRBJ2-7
CSALNRDRAYEQYF
TGCAGTGCACTCAACCGGGACCGCGCCTACGAGCAGTACTTC
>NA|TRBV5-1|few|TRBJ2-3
CASSLDLLGGTDTQYF
TGCGCCAGCAGCTTGGACCTGCTCGGGGGCACAGATACGCAGTATTTT
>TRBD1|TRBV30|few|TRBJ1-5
CAWRQGDQPQHF
TGTGCCTGGAGGCAGGGGGATCAGCCCCAGCATTTT
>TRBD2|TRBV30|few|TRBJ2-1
CAWSVASGIGDEQFF
TGTGCCTGGAGTGTAGCGAGCGGGATAGGGGATGAGCAGTTCTTC
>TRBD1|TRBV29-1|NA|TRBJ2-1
CSVPRDSYNEQFF
TGCAGCGTCCCCCGGGACAGCTACAATGAGCAGTTCTTC
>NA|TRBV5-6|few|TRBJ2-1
CASSLANLEQFF
TGTGCCAGCAGCTTGGCCAACTTGGAGCAGTTCTTC
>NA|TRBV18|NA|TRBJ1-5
CASSPQRSNQPQHF
TGTGCCAGCTCACCCCAGAGAAGCAATCAGCCCCAGCATTTT
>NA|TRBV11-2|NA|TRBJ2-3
CASSFFGWDKSTDTQYF
TGTGCCAGCAGCTTCTTCGGGTGGGACAAATCAACAGATACGCAGTATTTT
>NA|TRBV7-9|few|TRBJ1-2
CASSLGDFGTDGYTF
TGTGCCAGCAGCTTAGGAGATTTTGGGACGGATGGCTACACCTTC